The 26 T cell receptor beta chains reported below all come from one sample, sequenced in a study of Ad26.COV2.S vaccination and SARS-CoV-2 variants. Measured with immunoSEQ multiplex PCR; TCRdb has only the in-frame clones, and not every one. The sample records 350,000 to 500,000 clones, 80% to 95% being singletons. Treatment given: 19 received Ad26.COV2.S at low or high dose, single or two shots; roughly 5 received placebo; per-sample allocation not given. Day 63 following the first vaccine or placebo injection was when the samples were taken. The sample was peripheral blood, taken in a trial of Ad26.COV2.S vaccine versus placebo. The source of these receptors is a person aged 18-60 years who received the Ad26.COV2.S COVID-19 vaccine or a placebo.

Written as DNA, the CDR3 is TGTGCCAGCAGCGTAGGGCATAACTATGGCTACACCTTC. This codes for CASSVGHNYGYTF. This chain connects TRBV9 to TRBJ1-2, with D uncertain. This CDR3 region has 13 residues. Trimming took 0 bases from V and 1 from J, leaving 4 bases between them. CDR1 is SGDLS, CDR2 YYNGEE, per germline.

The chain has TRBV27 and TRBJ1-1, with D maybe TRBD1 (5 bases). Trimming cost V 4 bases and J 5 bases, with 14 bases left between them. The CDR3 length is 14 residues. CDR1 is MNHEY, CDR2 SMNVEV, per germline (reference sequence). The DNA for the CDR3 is TGTGCCAGCAGTTGGCAGGGCCCTGGGACTGAAGCTTTCTTT. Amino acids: CASSWQGPGTEAFF.

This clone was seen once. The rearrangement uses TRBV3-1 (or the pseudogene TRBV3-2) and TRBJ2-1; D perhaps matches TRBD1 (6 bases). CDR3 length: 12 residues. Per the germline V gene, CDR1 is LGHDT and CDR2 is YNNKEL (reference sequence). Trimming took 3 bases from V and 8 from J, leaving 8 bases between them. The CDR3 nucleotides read TGTGCCAGCAGCCAGACAGGCGATGAGCAGTTCTTC. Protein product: CASSQTGDEQFF.

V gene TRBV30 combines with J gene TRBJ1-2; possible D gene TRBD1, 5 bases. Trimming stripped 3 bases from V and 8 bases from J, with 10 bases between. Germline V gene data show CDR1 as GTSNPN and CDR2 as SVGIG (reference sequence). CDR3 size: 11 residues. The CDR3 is CAWRAQEGYTF. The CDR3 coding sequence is TGTGCCTGGAGAGCACAGGAGGGCTACACCTTC.

CDR3 coding DNA: TGTGCCAGCAGTTTCCCCGGGCAGCACCTGAGCTCCTACGAGCAGTACTTC. This sequence encodes CASSFPGQHLSSYEQYF. This chain joins TRBV28 and TRBJ2-7, with D unclear. The CDR3 sequence is 17 residues long. From germline, CDR1 is MDHEN and CDR2 SYDVKM. Trimming removed 3 bases at V and 0 bases at J, with 18 bases between.

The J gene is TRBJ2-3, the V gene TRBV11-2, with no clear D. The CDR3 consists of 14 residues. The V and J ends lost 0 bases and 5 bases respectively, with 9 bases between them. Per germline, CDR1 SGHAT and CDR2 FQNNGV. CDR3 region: CASSLDQYRDTQYF. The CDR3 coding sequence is TGTGCCAGCAGCTTAGACCAGTATAGAGATACGCAGTATTTT.

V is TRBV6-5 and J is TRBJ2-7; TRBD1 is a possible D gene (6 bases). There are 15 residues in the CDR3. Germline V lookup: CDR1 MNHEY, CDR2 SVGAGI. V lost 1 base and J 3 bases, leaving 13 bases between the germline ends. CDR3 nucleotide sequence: TGTGCCAGCAGTTACTACCAGGGGAAACTCTACGAGCAGTACTTC. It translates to CASSYYQGKLYEQYF.

The CDR3 DNA sequence: TGTGCCAGCAGTTTAGCGGACAGGAACACCGGGGAGCTGTTTTTT. Protein sequence: CASSLADRNTGELFF. The V gene is TRBV5-6, the J gene TRBJ2-2; D assignment may be TRBD1 or TRBD2 (6 bases each). The ends were cut back, 5 bases at V and 1 base at J, with 12 bases in the middle. There are 15 residues in the CDR3. Germline CDR1 SGHDT, CDR2 YYEEEE.

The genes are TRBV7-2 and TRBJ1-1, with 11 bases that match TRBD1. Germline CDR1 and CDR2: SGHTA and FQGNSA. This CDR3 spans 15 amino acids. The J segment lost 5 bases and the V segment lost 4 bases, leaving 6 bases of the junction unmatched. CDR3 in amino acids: CASSYGTGGKTEAFF. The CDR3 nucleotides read TGTGCCAGCAGCTATGGGACAGGGGGTAAAACTGAAGCTTTCTTT.

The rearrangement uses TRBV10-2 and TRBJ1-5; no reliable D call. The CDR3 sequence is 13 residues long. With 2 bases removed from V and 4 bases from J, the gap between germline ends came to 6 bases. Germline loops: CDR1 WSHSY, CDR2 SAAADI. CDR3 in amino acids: CASSEGQNQPQHF. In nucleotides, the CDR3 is TGCGCCAGCAGTGAGGGGCAGAATCAGCCCCAGCATTTT.

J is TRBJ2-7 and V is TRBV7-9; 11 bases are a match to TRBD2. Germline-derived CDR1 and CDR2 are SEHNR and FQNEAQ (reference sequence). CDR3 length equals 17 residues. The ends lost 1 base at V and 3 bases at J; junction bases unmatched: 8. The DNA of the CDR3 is TGTGCCAGCAGCTTAGGCCTCGGGACTAGCGGAAACTACGAGCAGTACTTC. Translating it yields CASSLGLGTSGNYEQYF.

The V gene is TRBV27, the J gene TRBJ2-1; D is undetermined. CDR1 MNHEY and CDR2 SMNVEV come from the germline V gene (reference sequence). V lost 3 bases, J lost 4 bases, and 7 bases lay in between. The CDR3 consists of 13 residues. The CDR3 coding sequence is TGTGCCAGCAGTTTTGTGGGATACAATGAGCAGTTCTTC. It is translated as CASSFVGYNEQFF.

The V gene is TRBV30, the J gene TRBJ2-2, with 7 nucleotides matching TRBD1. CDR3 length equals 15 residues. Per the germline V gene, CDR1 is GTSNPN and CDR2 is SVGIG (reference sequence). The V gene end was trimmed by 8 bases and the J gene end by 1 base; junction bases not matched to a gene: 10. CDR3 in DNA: TGTGCCCGGACACCGGGACAGTTGAACACCGGGGAGCTGTTTTTT. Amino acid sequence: CARTPGQLNTGELFF.

Here the CDR3 reads CASSPGQGNWPQHF. CDR3 DNA sequence: TGTGCCAGTAGTCCGGGACAGGGGAATTGGCCCCAGCATTTT. The chain is built from TRBV19 and TRBJ1-5; 10 bases agree with TRBD1. From germline, CDR1 is LNHDA and CDR2 SQIVND (reference sequence). The CDR3 loop spans 14 amino acids. The V gene end was trimmed by 5 bases and the J gene end by 9 bases; junction bases not matched to a gene: 7.

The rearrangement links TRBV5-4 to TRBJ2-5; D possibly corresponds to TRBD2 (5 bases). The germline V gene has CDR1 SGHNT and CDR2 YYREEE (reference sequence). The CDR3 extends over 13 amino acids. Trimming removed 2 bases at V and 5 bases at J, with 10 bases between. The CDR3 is CASSFRSGETQYF. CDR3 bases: TGTGCCAGCAGCTTTCGCTCGGGGGAGACCCAGTACTTC.

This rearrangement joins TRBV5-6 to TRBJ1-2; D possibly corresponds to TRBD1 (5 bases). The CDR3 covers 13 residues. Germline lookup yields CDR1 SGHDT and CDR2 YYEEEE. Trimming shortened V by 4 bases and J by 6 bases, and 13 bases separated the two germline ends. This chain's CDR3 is CASSPQVFNGYTF. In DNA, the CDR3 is TGTGCCAGCAGCCCACAGGTTTTTAATGGCTACACCTTC.

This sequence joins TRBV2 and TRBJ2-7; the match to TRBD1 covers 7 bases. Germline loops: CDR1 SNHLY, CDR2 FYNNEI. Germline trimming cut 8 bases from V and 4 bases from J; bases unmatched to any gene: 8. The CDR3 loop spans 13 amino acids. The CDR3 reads CASRVGQAYEQYF. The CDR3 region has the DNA TGTGCCAGCCGGGTAGGACAGGCGTACGAGCAGTACTTC.

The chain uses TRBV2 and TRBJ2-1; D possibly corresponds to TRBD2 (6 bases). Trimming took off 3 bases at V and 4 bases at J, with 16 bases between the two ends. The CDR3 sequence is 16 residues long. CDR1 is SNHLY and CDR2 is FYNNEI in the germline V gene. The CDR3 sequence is CASSDSGETSYNEQFF. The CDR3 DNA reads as TGTGCCAGCAGTGATTCGGGGGAGACCAGTTACAATGAGCAGTTCTTC.

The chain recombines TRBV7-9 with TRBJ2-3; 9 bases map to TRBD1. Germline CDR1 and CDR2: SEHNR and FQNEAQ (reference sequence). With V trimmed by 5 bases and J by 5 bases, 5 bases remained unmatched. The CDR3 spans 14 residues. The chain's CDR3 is CASSPGQGRDTQYF. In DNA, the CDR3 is TGTGCCAGCAGCCCGGGACAGGGAAGAGATACGCAGTATTTT.

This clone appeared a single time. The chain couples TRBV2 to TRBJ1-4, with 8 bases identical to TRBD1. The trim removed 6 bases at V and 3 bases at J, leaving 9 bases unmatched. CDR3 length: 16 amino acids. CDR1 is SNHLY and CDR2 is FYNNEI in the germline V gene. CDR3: CASRWTGLAANEKLFF. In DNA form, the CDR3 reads TGTGCCAGCAGATGGACAGGGCTCGCTGCTAATGAAAAACTGTTTTTT. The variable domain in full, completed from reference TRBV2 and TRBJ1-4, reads EPEVTQTPSHQVTQMGQEVILRCVPISNHLYFYWYRQILGQKVEFLVSFYNNEISEKSEIFDDQFSVERPDGSNFTLKIRSTKLEDSAMYFCASRWTGLAANEKLFFGSGTQLSVL.

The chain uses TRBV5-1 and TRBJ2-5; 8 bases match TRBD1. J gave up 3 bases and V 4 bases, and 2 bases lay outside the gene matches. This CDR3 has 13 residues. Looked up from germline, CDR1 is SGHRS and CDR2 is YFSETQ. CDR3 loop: CASSQGAEETQYF. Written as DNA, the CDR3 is TGCGCCAGCAGCCAGGGGGCGGAAGAGACCCAGTACTTC.

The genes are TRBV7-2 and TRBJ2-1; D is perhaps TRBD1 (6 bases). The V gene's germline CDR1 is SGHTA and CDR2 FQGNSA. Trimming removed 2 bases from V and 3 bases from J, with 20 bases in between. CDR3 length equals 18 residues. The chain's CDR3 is CASSLPATTGPDYNEQFF. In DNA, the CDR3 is TGTGCCAGCAGCTTACCGGCAACCACAGGGCCTGACTACAATGAGCAGTTCTTC.

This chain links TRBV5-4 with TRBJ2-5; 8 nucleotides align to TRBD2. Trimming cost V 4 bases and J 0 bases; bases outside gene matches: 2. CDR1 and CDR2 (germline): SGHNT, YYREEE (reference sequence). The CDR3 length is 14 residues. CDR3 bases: TGTGCCAGCAGCGCGGGACTAGACCAAGAGACCCAGTACTTC. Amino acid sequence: CASSAGLDQETQYF.

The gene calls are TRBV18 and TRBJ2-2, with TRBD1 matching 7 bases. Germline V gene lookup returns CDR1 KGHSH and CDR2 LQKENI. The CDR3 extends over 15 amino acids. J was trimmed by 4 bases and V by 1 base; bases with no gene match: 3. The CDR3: CASSPQQGSTGELFF. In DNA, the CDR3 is TGTGCCAGCTCACCACAACAGGGGAGCACCGGGGAGCTGTTTTTT.

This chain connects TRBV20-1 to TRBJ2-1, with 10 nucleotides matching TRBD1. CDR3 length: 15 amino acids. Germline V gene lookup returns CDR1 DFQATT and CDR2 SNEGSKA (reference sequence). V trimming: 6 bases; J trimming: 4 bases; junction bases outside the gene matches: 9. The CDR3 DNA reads TGCAGTGCGAGTCCGGGACAGGGGACTTACAATGAGCAGTTCTTC. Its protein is CSASPGQGTYNEQFF.

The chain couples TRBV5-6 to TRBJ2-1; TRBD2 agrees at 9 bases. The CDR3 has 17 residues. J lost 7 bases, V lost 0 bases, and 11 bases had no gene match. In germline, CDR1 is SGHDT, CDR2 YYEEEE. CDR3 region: CASSLDPPGGRGNEQFF. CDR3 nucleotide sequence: TGTGCCAGCAGCTTGGACCCTCCCGGCGGGAGGGGTAATGAGCAGTTCTTC. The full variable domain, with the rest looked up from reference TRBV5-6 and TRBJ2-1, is DAGVTQSPTHLIKTRGQQVTLRCSPKSGHDTVSWYQQALGQGPQFIFQYYEEEERQRGNFPDRFSGHQFPNYSSELNVNALLLGDSALYLCASSLDPPGGRGNEQFFGPGTRLTVL.